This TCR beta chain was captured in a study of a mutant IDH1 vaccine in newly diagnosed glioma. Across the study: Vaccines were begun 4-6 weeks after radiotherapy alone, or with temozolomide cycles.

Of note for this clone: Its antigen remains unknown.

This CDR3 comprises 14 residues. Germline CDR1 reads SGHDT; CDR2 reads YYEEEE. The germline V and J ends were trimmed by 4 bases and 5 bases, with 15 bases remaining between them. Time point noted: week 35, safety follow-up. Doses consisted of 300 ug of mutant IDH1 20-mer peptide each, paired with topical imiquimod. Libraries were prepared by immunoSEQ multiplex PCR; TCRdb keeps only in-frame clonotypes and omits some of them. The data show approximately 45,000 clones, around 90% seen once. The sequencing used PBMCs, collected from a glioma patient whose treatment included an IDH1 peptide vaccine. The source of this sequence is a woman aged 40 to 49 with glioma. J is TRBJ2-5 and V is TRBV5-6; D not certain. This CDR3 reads CASSNPREGETQYF. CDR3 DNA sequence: TGTGCCAGCAGCAATCCTAGGGAAGGGGAGACCCAGTACTTC. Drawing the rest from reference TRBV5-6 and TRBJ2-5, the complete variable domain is DAGVTQSPTHLIKTRGQQVTLRCSPKSGHDTVSWYQQALGQGPQFIFQYYEEEERQRGNFPDRFSGHQFPNYSSELNVNALLLGDSALYLCASSNPREGETQYFGPGTRLLVL.